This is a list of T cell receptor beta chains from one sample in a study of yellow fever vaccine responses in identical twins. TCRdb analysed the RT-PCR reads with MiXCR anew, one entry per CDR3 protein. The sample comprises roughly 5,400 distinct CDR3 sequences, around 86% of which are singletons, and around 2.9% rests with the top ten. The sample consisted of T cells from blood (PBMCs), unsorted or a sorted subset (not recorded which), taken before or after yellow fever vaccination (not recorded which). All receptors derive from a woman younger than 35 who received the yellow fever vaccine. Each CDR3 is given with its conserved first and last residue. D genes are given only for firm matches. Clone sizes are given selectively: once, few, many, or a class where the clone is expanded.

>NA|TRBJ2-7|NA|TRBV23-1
TGCGCCAGCAGTCAATACGACGGCGGGTCCTCCTACGAGCAGTACTTC
CASSQYDGGSSYEQYF
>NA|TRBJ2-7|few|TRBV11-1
TGTGCCAGCAGCTTCCGGCAGGGTGGGACCTACGAGCAGTACTTC
CASSFRQGGTYEQYF
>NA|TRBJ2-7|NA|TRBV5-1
TGCGCCAGCAGCCCTCTAACCTCCTACGAGCAGTACTTC
CASSPLTSYEQYF
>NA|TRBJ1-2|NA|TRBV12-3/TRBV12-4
TGTGCCAGCAGTCAGTCTACCGCGGGCTATGGCTACACCTTC
CASSQSTAGYGYTF
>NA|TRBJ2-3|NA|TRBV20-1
TGCAGTGCGGTAATTTCCGGGCGCACAGATACGCAGTATTTT
CSAVISGRTDTQYF
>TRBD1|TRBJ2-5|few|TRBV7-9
TGTGCCAGCAGCGTCACAGGGGTAGAGACCCAGTACTTC
CASSVTGVETQYF
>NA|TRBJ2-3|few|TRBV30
TGTGCCTGGAGTGATACCTACAGGAGACCCACAGATACGCAGTATTTT
CAWSDTYRRPTDTQYF
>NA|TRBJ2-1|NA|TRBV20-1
TGCAGTGCTAGATCAGGGGTTGCTAGATTGTACAATGAGCAGTTCTTC
CSARSGVARLYNEQFF
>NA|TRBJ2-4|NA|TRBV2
TGTGCCAGCAAAGCGGCCAAAAACATTCAGTACTTC
CASKAAKNIQYF
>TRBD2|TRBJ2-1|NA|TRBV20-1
TGCAGTGCTAGACAACTAGCGGGAGTTGGCCATGAGCAGTTCTTC
CSARQLAGVGHEQFF
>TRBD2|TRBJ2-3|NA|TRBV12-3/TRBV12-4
TGTGCCAGCAGATTAGCGGGATACACAGATACGCAGTATTTT
CASRLAGYTDTQYF
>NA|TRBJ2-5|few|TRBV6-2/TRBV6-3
TGTGCCAGCAGTTCCAACAAGGCGAGAAGGCAAGAGACCCAGTACTTC
CASSSNKARRQETQYF
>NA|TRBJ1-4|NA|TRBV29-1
TGCAGCGTTGAGGTCCCCAGGGGAGAAAAACTGTTTTTT
CSVEVPRGEKLFF
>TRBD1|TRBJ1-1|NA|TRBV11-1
TGTGCCAGCAGCTTCTCCGGGACAGATCCTTTCTTT
CASSFSGTDPFF
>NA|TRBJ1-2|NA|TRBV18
TGTGCCAGCTCCCTCTCGGAACAGGGATCATATGGCTACACCTTC
CASSLSEQGSYGYTF
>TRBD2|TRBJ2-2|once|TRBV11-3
TGTGCCAGCAGCCTCGGACTAGCGGGGACCGGGGAGCTGTTTTTT
CASSLGLAGTGELFF
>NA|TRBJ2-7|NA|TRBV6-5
TGTGCCAGCAGTTACTCAAGGGTGAAAAACTACGAGCAGTACTTC
CASSYSRVKNYEQYF
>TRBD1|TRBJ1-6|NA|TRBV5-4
TGTGCCAGCAGCTTGGGACAGGGTGATTCACCCCTCCACTTT
CASSLGQGDSPLHF
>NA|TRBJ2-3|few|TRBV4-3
TGCGCCAGCAGCCAAGATCCGGGGAGGGGGGCAGATACGCAGTATTTT
CASSQDPGRGADTQYF
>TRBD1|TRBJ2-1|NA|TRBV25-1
TGTGCCAGCCGAACAGGGGGGGAGCAGTTCTTC
CASRTGGEQFF
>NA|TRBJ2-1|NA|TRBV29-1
TGCAGCGTTGATTTGCCTAGTTTTCAGTCGGGTGAGCAGTTCTTC
CSVDLPSFQSGEQFF
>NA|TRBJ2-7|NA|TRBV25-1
TGTGCCAGCAGTCCCTGGAGGGACTCCTACGAGCAGTACTTC
CASSPWRDSYEQYF
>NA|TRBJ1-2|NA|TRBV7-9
TGTGCCAGCAGCTTAGCGCACCCAAACAGGGGCTACACCTTC
CASSLAHPNRGYTF
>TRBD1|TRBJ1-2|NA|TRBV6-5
TGTGCCAGCAGTTACACCGGGACAGGGGGTAGTAACTATGGCTACACCTTC
CASSYTGTGGSNYGYTF
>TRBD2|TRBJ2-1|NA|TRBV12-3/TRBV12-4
TGTGCCAGCAGTTCAGAGCGGGAGGGCCTCAATGAGCAGTTCTTC
CASSSEREGLNEQFF
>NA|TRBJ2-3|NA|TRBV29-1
TGCAGCGTTTTTTCCGACACGCAGTATTTT
CSVFSDTQYF
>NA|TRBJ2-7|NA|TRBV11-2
TGTGCCAGCAGCTTAGACTACGAGCAGTACTTC
CASSLDYEQYF
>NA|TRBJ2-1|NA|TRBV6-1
TGTGCCAGCACTGAGGGAGAGGTAGCGAATGAGCAGTTCTTC
CASTEGEVANEQFF
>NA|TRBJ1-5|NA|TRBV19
TGTGCCAGTAGTAACCCCAGCCTAGGCGATCAGCCCCAGCATTTT
CASSNPSLGDQPQHF
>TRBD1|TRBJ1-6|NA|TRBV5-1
TGCGCCAGCAGCCACCTGACAGGGGGAGGCAATTCACCCCTCCACTTT
CASSHLTGGGNSPLHF
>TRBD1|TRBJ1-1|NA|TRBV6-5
TGTGCCAGCAGTTACCTCGGACAGGGAGCTTTCTTT
CASSYLGQGAFF
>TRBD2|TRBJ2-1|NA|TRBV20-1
TGCAGTGCTAGAGATTGGGTCCAGGGAGCGGGAGGGAATGACAATGAGCAGTTCTTC
CSARDWVQGAGGNDNEQFF
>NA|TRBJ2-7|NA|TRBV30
TGTGCCTGGAGTGTACCCGGCGGGACCTTATACGAGCAGTACTTC
CAWSVPGGTLYEQYF
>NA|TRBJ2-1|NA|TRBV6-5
TGTGCCAGCAGTTTACAGGGAAGCGGCTCCTACAATGAGCAGTTCTTC
CASSLQGSGSYNEQFF
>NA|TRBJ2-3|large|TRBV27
TGTGCCAGCCGTGGGCCCCTTGGGCTAGATACGCAGTATTTT
CASRGPLGLDTQYF
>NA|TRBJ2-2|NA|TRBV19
TGTGCCAGTAAGACGAACACCGGGGAGCTGTTTTTT
CASKTNTGELFF
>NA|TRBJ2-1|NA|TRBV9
TGTGCCAGCAGCCCTAAAAGCCGTTCGACGGGACGCCAAAGCAATGAGCAGTTCTTC
CASSPKSRSTGRQSNEQFF
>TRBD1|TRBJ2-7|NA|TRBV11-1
TGTGCCAGCAGCTTAGGGACAGGGTTCTACGAGCAGTACTTC
CASSLGTGFYEQYF
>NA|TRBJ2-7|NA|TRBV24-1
TGTGCCACCAGTGATTTGACCAAGCAGTACTTC
CATSDLTKQYF
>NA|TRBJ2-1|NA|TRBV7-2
TGTGCCAGCAGCTTAAGTGGAGAGCAGTTCTTC
CASSLSGEQFF